A selection of T cell receptor beta chains follows, all from one sample in a study of blood T cell repertoires in COVID-19. The protocol was immunoSEQ multiplex PCR, while the TCRdb copy is restricted to in-frame clones and leaves out a portion. The table lists 86,000 or so clones, roughly three quarters of them singletons, with 11% in the top ten. Sequenced sample: peripheral blood. The receptors come from a man in his 70s with acute or convalescent COVID-19. The CDR3 runs from the conserved cysteine through the conserved F or W. D genes are given only for firm matches. Expanded clones are given a class, and other clones once, few, many or no size at all.

clone_size j_call v_call d_call cdr3_aa cdr3_nt
. TRBJ2-1 TRBV7-2 TRBD2 CASSLLPGTSGTYNEQFF TGTGCCAGCAGCTTACTCCCCGGGACTAGCGGGACCTACAATGAGCAGTTCTTC
once TRBJ2-1 TRBV5-1 . CASSLGVRTSLTYNEQFF TGCGCCAGCAGCTTGGGGGTTAGGACATCCCTTACCTACAATGAGCAGTTCTTC
. TRBJ1-5 TRBV11-2 . CASSLGDNNQPQHF TGTGCCAGCAGCTTAGGGGACAACAATCAGCCCCAGCATTTT
. TRBJ2-2 TRBV19 . CASSTGWDTGELFF TGTGCCAGTAGTACAGGATGGGACACCGGGGAGCTGTTTTTT
. TRBJ2-6 TRBV10-1 . CASSESTVSGANVLTF TGCGCCAGCAGTGAGTCTACGGTCTCTGGGGCCAACGTCCTGACTTTC
. TRBJ2-5 TRBV2 TRBD2 CASKRGGQETQYF TGTGCCAGCAAGCGGGGGGGCCAAGAGACCCAGTACTTC
. TRBJ2-5 TRBV3-1/TRBV3-2 TRBD1 CASSQGQGGETQYF TGTGCCAGCAGCCAAGGACAGGGGGGAGAGACCCAGTACTTC
. TRBJ1-2 TRBV2 . CASSEARAVYGYTF TGTGCCAGCAGTGAAGCGCGGGCAGTCTATGGCTACACCTTC
. TRBJ2-1 TRBV3-1/TRBV3-2 TRBD1 CASSLQTGDGYNEQFF TGTGCCAGCAGCCTCCAAACAGGGGACGGTTACAATGAGCAGTTCTTC
. TRBJ2-3 TRBV21-1 . CASRGFRGGLADTQYF TGTGCCAGCAGGGGTTTTCGGGGGGGCCTTGCAGATACGCAGTATTTT
. TRBJ2-5 TRBV5-1 . CASSLVSPGETQYF TGCGCCAGCAGCTTGGTTAGTCCGGGGGAGACCCAGTACTTC
. TRBJ1-5 TRBV7-9 TRBD1 CASSLRGTGDQPQHF TGTGCCAGCAGCTTAAGGGGGACAGGAGATCAGCCCCAGCATTTT
. TRBJ2-1 TRBV3-1/TRBV3-2 . CATARGGFSYNEQFF TGTGCCACCGCTAGGGGGGGGTTCTCCTACAATGAGCAGTTCTTC
once TRBJ1-5 TRBV2 TRBD1 CASSEETGGQPQHF TGTGCCAGCAGTGAGGAGACAGGGGGCCAGCCCCAGCATTTT
. TRBJ1-2 TRBV10-2 . CASSESGQASNYGYTF TGCGCCAGCAGTGAGTCTGGGCAGGCATCTAACTATGGCTACACCTTC
. TRBJ2-3 TRBV4-1 . CASSQDGADYTDTQYF TGCGCCAGCAGCCAAGATGGGGCGGACTACACAGATACGCAGTATTTT
. TRBJ2-1 TRBV27 TRBD1 CASSRQGYNEQFF TGTGCCAGCAGCCGACAGGGTTACAATGAGCAGTTCTTC
once TRBJ2-1 TRBV7-2 . CASSLSLFEQFF TGTGCCAGCAGCTTATCACTGTTTGAGCAGTTCTTC
. TRBJ1-6 TRBV4-1 TRBD1 CASSQGTVNSPLHF TGCGCCAGCAGCCAGGGGACAGTTAATTCACCCCTCCACTTT
. TRBJ2-3 TRBV7-7 . CASSGQITDTQYF TGTGCCAGCTCCGGACAGATCACAGATACGCAGTATTTT
few TRBJ1-6 TRBV19 TRBD1 CASSPGTGIRQSPLHF TGTGCCAGTAGTCCTGGGACAGGGATACGTCAATCACCCCTCCACTTT
. TRBJ2-7 TRBV9 TRBD1 CASSVGAGGYEQYF TGTGCCAGCAGCGTAGGGGCAGGGGGTTACGAGCAGTACTTC
once TRBJ2-5 TRBV12-3/TRBV12-4 . CASSLPGQETQYF TGTGCCAGCAGTTTACCAGGCCAAGAGACCCAGTACTTC
. TRBJ1-2 TRBV2 . CASSDYGGPYGYTF TGTGCCAGCAGTGACTACGGGGGTCCCTATGGCTACACCTTC
once TRBJ2-5 TRBV2 TRBD1 CASSEEGGVGETQYF TGTGCCAGCAGTGAAGAAGGGGGCGTTGGGGAGACCCAGTACTTC
. TRBJ1-1 TRBV5-5 TRBD1 CASSLRDRGLDTEAFF TGTGCCAGCAGCTTGAGGGACAGGGGTTTGGACACTGAAGCTTTCTTT
. TRBJ1-1 TRBV5-1 . CASKQLNTEAFF TGCGCCAGCAAACAACTGAACACTGAAGCTTTCTTT
. TRBJ2-5 TRBV18 . CASSPPSGAGETQYF TGTGCCAGCTCACCACCATCCGGGGCGGGGGAGACCCAGTACTTC
. TRBJ1-1 TRBV11-2 . CASSLARKNTEAFF TGTGCCAGCAGCTTAGCCAGAAAGAACACTGAAGCTTTCTTT
once TRBJ2-1 TRBV4-1 TRBD2 CASERGPTYNEQFF TGCGCCAGCGAGCGGGGGCCTACCTACAATGAGCAGTTCTTC
. TRBJ2-3 TRBV14 . CASSQSLSTDTQYF TGTGCCAGCAGCCAATCCCTTAGCACAGATACGCAGTATTTT
. TRBJ1-2 TRBV5-1 . CASSPGRGGYTF TGCGCCAGCAGCCCCGGCAGGGGTGGCTACACCTTC
few TRBJ1-2 TRBV6-5 . CASSYNRANYGYTF TGTGCCAGCAGTTACAACAGGGCCAACTATGGCTACACCTTC
many TRBJ1-3 TRBV10-1 . CASSGRVFSGNTIYF TGCGCCAGCAGTGGAAGAGTTTTCTCTGGAAACACCATATATTTT
. TRBJ2-5 TRBV28 . CASSFVGRPQETQYF TGTGCCAGCAGTTTTGTAGGGAGACCCCAAGAGACCCAGTACTTC
. TRBJ1-2 TRBV7-9 . CASSPITNYGYTF TGTGCCAGCAGCCCTATTACTAACTATGGCTACACCTTC
few TRBJ1-5 TRBV11-2 . CASSLDGQALSNQPQHF TGTGCCAGCAGCTTAGATGGGCAGGCTCTAAGCAATCAGCCCCAGCATTTT
. TRBJ1-2 TRBV5-4 TRBD1 CASSLYRGQGGNYGYTF TGTGCCAGCAGCTTGTATCGGGGACAGGGAGGGAACTATGGCTACACCTTC
. TRBJ2-3 TRBV29-1 . CSGRQVSTDTQYF TGCAGCGGCCGACAGGTTAGCACAGATACGCAGTATTTT
. TRBJ1-2 TRBV14 . CASSQKGGSGVNYGYTF TGTGCCAGCAGCCAGAAGGGGGGGAGTGGGGTCAACTATGGCTACACCTTC
. TRBJ2-7 TRBV28 . CASSLTFLYEQYF TGTGCCAGCAGTCTGACATTCCTCTACGAGCAGTACTTC
. TRBJ2-1 TRBV5-1 TRBD1 CASSLVGQGFNEQFF TGCGCCAGCAGCTTGGTTGGACAGGGCTTTAATGAGCAGTTCTTC
. TRBJ2-2 TRBV7-9 TRBD1 CARGTGNTGELFF TGTGCCAGAGGGACAGGGAACACCGGGGAGCTGTTTTTT
few TRBJ1-1 TRBV5-1 TRBD1 CASSSAQGGTEAFF TGCGCCAGCAGCTCAGCCCAGGGGGGCACTGAAGCTTTCTTT
once TRBJ1-4 TRBV4-2 TRBD1 CASSQQTGGNEKLFF TGTGCCAGCAGCCAACAGACAGGGGGAAATGAAAAACTGTTTTTT
. TRBJ2-7 TRBV6-8 TRBD1 CAADPGQGSYEQYF TGTGCAGCAGACCCGGGACAGGGCTCCTACGAGCAGTACTTC
. TRBJ1-1 TRBV24-1 TRBD1 CATSDFPQDRGLGTEAFF TGTGCCACCAGTGATTTCCCCCAGGACAGGGGGCTTGGCACTGAAGCTTTCTTT
. TRBJ1-2 TRBV6-2/TRBV6-3 . CASSSLGGGYTF TGTGCCAGCAGTTCCCTGGGCGGGGGCTACACCTTC
. TRBJ2-4 TRBV19 . CASSIDRNIQYF TGTGCCAGTAGTATTGACAGGAACATTCAGTACTTC
. TRBJ2-7 TRBV11-2 . CASSLYGPLKGDEQYF TGTGCCAGCAGCTTATACGGCCCACTAAAAGGTGACGAGCAGTACTTC
. TRBJ1-2 TRBV5-1 TRBD1 CASSLLGQLQSGYTF TGCGCCAGCAGCTTGCTGGGACAGCTTCAGAGTGGCTACACCTTC
. TRBJ2-2 TRBV2 . CASRAGTYTGELFF TGTGCCAGCAGGGCCGGGACTTACACCGGGGAGCTGTTTTTT
. TRBJ2-2 TRBV3-1/TRBV3-2 . CASSLRDFNTGELFF TGTGCCAGCAGTTTACGGGACTTCAACACCGGGGAGCTGTTTTTT
. TRBJ1-6 TRBV4-2 . CASSQEAFSYNSPLHF TGTGCCAGCAGCCAAGAGGCATTCTCCTATAATTCACCCCTCCACTTT
. TRBJ2-2 TRBV19 TRBD1 CASSTLRDSSGELFF TGTGCCAGTAGTACGCTCCGGGACAGTTCCGGGGAGCTGTTTTTT
once TRBJ2-2 TRBV24-1 . CATSDPGLEANTGELFF TGTGCCACCAGTGATCCAGGACTGGAGGCGAACACCGGGGAGCTGTTTTTT
. TRBJ2-3 TRBV5-1 . CASSFLFRLLRRRDTQYF TGCGCCAGCAGCTTCTTGTTTAGACTCCTACGAAGGAGAGATACGCAGTATTTT
. TRBJ2-2 TRBV4-1 TRBD1 CASSQVGDSPNTGELFF TGCGCCAGCAGCCAAGTAGGGGACAGTCCGAACACCGGGGAGCTGTTTTTT